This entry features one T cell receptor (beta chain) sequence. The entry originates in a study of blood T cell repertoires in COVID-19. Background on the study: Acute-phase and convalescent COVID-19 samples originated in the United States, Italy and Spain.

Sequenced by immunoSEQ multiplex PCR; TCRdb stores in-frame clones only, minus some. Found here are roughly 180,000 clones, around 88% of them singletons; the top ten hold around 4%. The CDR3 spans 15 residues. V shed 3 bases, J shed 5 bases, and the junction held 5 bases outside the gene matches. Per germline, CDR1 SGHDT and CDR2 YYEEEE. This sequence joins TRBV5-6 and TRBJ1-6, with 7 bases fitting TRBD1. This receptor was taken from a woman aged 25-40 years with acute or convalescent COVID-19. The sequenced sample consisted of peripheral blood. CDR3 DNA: TGTGCCAGCAGCTCCGGGACAGCGCATAATTCACCCCTCCACTTT. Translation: CASSSGTAHNSPLHF.